Reported below is one T cell receptor beta chain. The target of this receptor is not known. Base qualities are missing; no much larger clone stands one base away. The cohort comprised some 680 healthy bone marrow donors. At the time of sampling, every cohort member was nominally healthy, though immune exposures that went unrecorded were likely present. The donor was CMV seropositive and was included in the group of approximately 310 seropositive cohort members. A peripheral blood sample was collected from each donor, and TCR beta sequencing was performed on peripheral blood mononuclear cells. The Qiagen DNeasy Blood Extraction Kit was used to extract genomic DNA from the blood cell samples. From cysteine to phenylalanine, the CDR3 is 13 amino acids long. Only CDR3 DNA remains: 39 bases, in frame from the first base. V is cut by 0 bases and J by 5 bases, and the space between the germline ends is 10 bases. Sequences GTSNPN (CDR1) and SVGIG (CDR2) are obtained from the germline V gene (reference sequence).

This specimen belongs to a study of cytomegalovirus exposure and HLA in healthy donors (dated by TCRdb to 2015 to 2018). Turning to the overall study: An earlier analysis of some 620 of the donors reported 276 Gb of sequence data and 95 million to 120 million unique TCR beta sequences obtained from 150 million to 200 million T cells. Approximately 300 gigabases of sequencing data and 70 million to 85 million unique TCR sequences were included in an early release covering roughly 600 HLA-typed donors. Among the approximately 430 genotyped donors, about 83% belonged to the genetic ancestry cluster associated with self-reported Caucasian donors. The study aimed to test whether signatures of past pathogen exposure could be identified by cataloging public T cell receptors. The study profiled the T cell repertoires of hundreds of subjects by immunosequencing and related them to cytomegalovirus serostatus. Along with the roughly 700-subject first cohort, a separate validation cohort of over a hundred different subjects was used. To predict cytomegalovirus infection status, the study combined high-throughput TCR immunosequencing, statistical association of individual TCRs with disease status, and machine learning. A later analysis re-analyzed previously published TCR beta repertoires from 666 donors and added high-resolution HLA genotyping to study TCR occurrence patterns. Rather than using new phenotypic data, the later analysis identified candidate immune exposures from TCR beta sequences and from how often those sequences occurred across donors. In an earlier analysis of several hundred of the donors, high-throughput TCR beta sequencing was used to judge whether each TCR beta V gene segment behaved as functional or pseudogenic. Donor age, sex, ethnicity and CMV serostatus were compiled together with the repertoire data. In a later genetic analysis, genome-wide SNP genotypes for about three fifths of the roughly 670 donors were used, and that subset was treated as a discovery cohort. Every repertoire in the discovery cohort had been generated on one and the same sequencing platform. HLA typing included class I and class II loci at four-digit resolution. Typing coverage differed by locus: A, B, C, DRB1 and DQB1 were typed in roughly 620-640 donors, DQA1 in roughly 510, DPA1 in some 600, and DPB1 in about 450. Four to six DR-DQ haplotypes were handled as single units for association and clustering, since linkage in the cohort was strong. Among approximately 370 genotyped donors of the cohort, an average of approximately 240,000 unique TCR beta nucleotide sequences was sequenced per donor, of which approximately 18% were non-productive.

The library was built by means of the immunoSEQ multiplex PCR assay. For the multiplex PCR, a mixture combining 60 forward primers for TCR Vbeta segments and 13 reverse primers for TCR Jbeta segments was used. A multiplex PCR assay on genomic DNA amplified the CDR3 region of rearranged TCR beta genes. The Illumina HiSeq System was used to sequence the amplified TCR beta libraries as 87-base-pair reads. The original pipeline was this. A later analysis tallied around 80 million unique TCR beta chains across the 666 repertoires, and some 10 million of those chains were shared by two or more donors. A nearest-neighbor algorithm error-corrected the raw reads and collapsed the reads into unique sequences, merging closely related sequences to remove PCR and sequencing errors. To assign V, D and J gene segments, CDR3 sequences were aligned to IMGT reference sequences. For a sequence to be retained, a match of at least six nucleotides to both a V gene segment and a J gene segment was required. Rearrangements were classified as productive when the CDR3 lacked stop codons and remained in frame with V and J, and all other rearrangements were classified as non-productive. Following IMGT convention, CDR3 was defined as the stretch from the second conserved V-encoded cysteine up to the conserved J-encoded phenylalanine. In an earlier analysis of more than 550 of the donors, sequences lacking an unambiguous match to a single V gene segment were excluded. An earlier analysis of approximately 590 of the donors classified V segments as functional when productive rearrangements were above 56.7% and as segregating when the standard deviation between donors was above 5%. A statistical classification framework was built for diagnosing cytomegalovirus status from the catalog of TCR beta chain sequences. A later analysis assigned V and J genes by comparing TCR nucleotide sequences with IMGT/GENE-DB human TR gene sequences. Using the TCRdist pipeline, a later analysis assigned CDR3 sequences along with most-parsimonious VDJ recombination scenarios. In a later analysis, each TCR beta chain was defined by its CDR3 amino acid sequence together with its V-gene family, and reads lacking a unique V-gene family were excluded. In a later analysis, a few hundred highly shared, low-generation-probability nucleotide sequences were removed to address suspected cross-contamination and a sequencing artifact. For each public chain, a later analysis derived a clonal expansion index from normalized ranks of inferred template counts within each repertoire. A later analysis computed generation probabilities with a VDJ recombination model fitted to out-of-frame rearrangements, and checked the results against IGoR. In a later analysis, hypergeometric tests were used to score TCR-TCR, TCR-HLA and TCR-CMV co-occurrence, with a repertoire-size bias correction applied to TCR pairs. To estimate false discovery rates, a later analysis permuted the HLA or CMV assignments 20 times. A later analysis grouped co-occurring TCRs with DBSCAN, adding TCRdist sequence similarity when clustering within HLA-allele-positive subsets. Repertoires with fewer than 30,000 or more than 120,000 public chains, plus five repertoires with anomalous nucleotide sharing, were excluded from co-occurrence clustering. Not all clones reach the TCRdb copy of this immuneACCESS table, which keeps in-frame sequences only. Checked studies attribute under half of the gap to unresolved V genes and leave the rest unexplained. V and J calls and clone size are those listed in that table; D and trimming were worked out from the DNA. The sample table lists under 150,000 clones, around 83% of them with a count of one. The ten largest clones add up to about 8.1% of the sample.

The paper's findings and limits, for the study overall: Linkage disequilibrium might explain the correlated functional status among segregating V segments, but an unknown experimental factor could not be ruled out. Strong co-occurrence of HLA alleles, especially DR and DQ, made assigning TCR associations to individual alleles difficult. According to a later genetic analysis, donors in an Asian-associated ancestry cluster had fewer N-insertions in productive TCRs than the approximately 650-donor mean. Some IMGT-functional V segments, including TRBV6-2 and TRBV6-3, could not be told apart with the 87-base-pair reads, so those segments were excluded. The presence/absence analyses assumed that sequencing depth was roughly uniform across donors, and that assumption may not be true. In a later analysis, HLA-associated TCR beta chains showed more clonal expansion and lower generation probabilities than non-associated chains that were equally common. Specific HLA alleles were associated with 15,000 to 20,000 TCR beta sequences at a false discovery rate of 0.05 in a later analysis. An association between a missense DCLRE1C variant and V-gene and J-gene trimming of TCR beta chains was found in a later genetic analysis and replicated in an independent cohort. A later analysis found that TCR association rates varied across HLA loci, with DRB1 alleles showing the most associated TCRs and HLA-C alleles the fewest. A cluster of highly shared sequence variants was judged likely to represent a technical artifact of the sequencing pipeline. In the study, approximately 160 TCR beta chains were listed as associated with cytomegalovirus. CMV serostatus was the only immune exposure information available for the cohort. The authors suggested that the approach could potentially be generalized to other disease states and immunological phenotypes. A later analysis found that most CMV-associated TCR beta chains appeared HLA-restricted, with HLA associations seemingly driven largely by CMV exposure. HLA typing was unavailable for some donors at each locus, so association tests used only the typed subset. An earlier analysis of approximately 500 of the donors showed that most TCR beta V segments appeared in productive rearrangements either about 90% or about 30% of the time, which broadly matched IMGT annotations. In vitro tests confirmed that a few of the cytomegalovirus-associated TCR beta chains recognize cytomegalovirus antigens. The cohort was sequenced for TCR beta chains only, and without alpha or paired-chain data the features that could be detected were limited. A further reported finding was that TCR beta sequences accurately predicted the HLA-A and HLA-B alleles for most subjects in the first cohort. The classifier was reported to diagnose cytomegalovirus status with high specificity and sensitivity in both the original cohort and the validation cohort. Several of the top co-occurrence clusters appeared to be linked to parvovirus B19, influenza, CMV and Epstein-Barr virus, according to a later analysis. While some public TCRs were present in many individuals, most TCR sequences turned up only very rarely across donors. The earlier analysis of 587 of the donors excluded over 15 rarely observed V segments, including chromosome 9 orphons, because counts were too low.

Sequenced sample: PBMCs. This TCR was sampled from a woman in her forties or fifties in good health and CMV-seropositive. This chain joins TRBV30 to TRBJ1-1, with TRBD1 as a weak D call on 6 bases. The nucleotides read TGTGCCTGGAGTGTGGGAGGGGGGACTGAAGCTTTCTTT. Its translation reads: CAWSVGGGTEAFF.